What follows are 14 T cell receptor beta chains derived from one specimen sequenced in a study of T cells in Graves' hyperthyroidism and ophthalmopathy. TCR beta CDR3 region amplification was performed from RNA transcripts. When the TCR CDR3 underwent first-round RT-PCR, the HTBI primer set was used. TCRdb reprocessed the multiplex PCR reads with MiXCR, giving one entry per CDR3 protein. The sample holds 250,000 to 350,000 distinct CDR3 sequences; about 15% are singletons and the top ten take roughly 50%. Material for sequencing was blood. All receptors come from an older woman with Graves' ophthalmopathy.

This clonotype has just a few counts. J is TRBJ1-4 and V is TRBV7-9; D is ambiguous. The V gene's germline CDR1 is SEHNR and CDR2 FQNEAQ (reference sequence). Trimming removed 3 bases from V and 4 bases from J, with 6 bases in between. The CDR3 is made up of 13 amino acids. In DNA form, the CDR3 reads TGTGCCAGCAGCTTCGCGAATAATGAAAAACTGTTTTTT. Residues: CASSFANNEKLFF.

In this sample, this clonotype turned up a few times. The genes are TRBV9 and TRBJ2-6; D might be TRBD2 (5 bases). Trimming stripped 3 bases from V and 0 bases from J, with 10 bases between. Germline assignment: CDR1 SGDLS and CDR2 YYNGEE. This CDR3 is 16 amino acids long. The CDR3 region has the DNA TGTGCCAGCAGCGCCTTAGGAGGCTCTGGGGCCAACGTCCTGACTTTC. This encodes CASSALGGSGANVLTF.

The V and J genes are TRBV4-3 and TRBJ2-1; 9 nucleotides line up with TRBD2. Germline V lookup: CDR1 LGHNA, CDR2 YSLEER. The V and J ends lost 4 bases and 0 bases, in that order; junction bases with no gene match: 13. The CDR3 has 19 amino acids. As DNA, the CDR3 is TGCGCCAGCAGCCCCCAACCGGGACTAGCCAAGAGCTCCTACAATGAGCAGTTCTTC. It encodes CASSPQPGLAKSSYNEQFF.

This clonotype was recorded at least ten times. J is TRBJ1-1 and V is TRBV20-1, with D possibly matching TRBD1 (5 bases). V lost 0 bases, J lost 3 bases, and 11 bases lay in between. The CDR3 extends over 14 amino acids. Germline V gives CDR1 DFQATT, CDR2 SNEGSKA (reference sequence). CDR3 coding DNA: TGCAGTGCTAGAGACAGGGTTGTCTACACTGAAGCTTTCTTT. Protein sequence: CSARDRVVYTEAFF.

The chain is built from TRBV4-1 and TRBJ1-1, with D perhaps matching TRBD1 (6 bases). V was trimmed by 0 bases and J by 0 bases, leaving 8 bases between them. There are 15 residues in the CDR3. The germline CDR1 and CDR2 sequences are MGHRA and YSYEKL. The CDR3 region is CASSQEPGVNTEAFF. The CDR3 region has the DNA TGCGCCAGCAGCCAAGAACCAGGGGTGAACACTGAAGCTTTCTTT.

This clonotype has a count of ten or more. The rearrangement joins TRBV7-3 to TRBJ2-1, with a tentative D call TRBD2 (5 bases). V shed 5 bases and J shed 4 bases, with 15 bases lying between them. The CDR3 loop spans 15 amino acids. Germline V gene sequence: CDR1 SGHTA, CDR2 FQGTGA. The CDR3 region has the DNA TGTGCCAGCAGCCCTCGGCAGGACTCTTACAATGAGCAGTTCTTC. It specifies CASSPRQDSYNEQFF.

In this sample, this clonotype turned up many times. The chain couples TRBV7-2 to TRBJ1-2, with a tentative D call TRBD1 (6 bases). Germline V gene sequence: CDR1 SGHTA, CDR2 FQGNSA. Trimming took 4 bases from V and 7 from J, leaving 13 bases between them. The CDR3 is made up of 13 amino acids. Here the CDR3 DNA reads TGTGCCAGCAGCTCCGACAGGCGACGTGGCTACACCTTC. This codes for CASSSDRRRGYTF.

About this clonotype: This may be a read error: a much more frequent sequence differs by one nucleotide. The chain combines TRBV2 with TRBJ2-7; D not certain. V was trimmed by 8 bases and J by 3 bases, leaving 11 bases between them. This CDR3 is built from 12 residues. Germline-derived CDR1 and CDR2 are SNHLY and FYNNEI. This chain's CDR3 is CASGGNRYEQYF. The DNA for the CDR3 is TGTGCCAGCGGTGGAAACCGCTACGAGCAGTACTTC.

This clonotype has at least ten counts. The V call is TRBV2, the J call TRBJ2-3; 8 bases are shared with TRBD2. Germline lookup yields CDR1 SNHLY and CDR2 FYNNEI. This CDR3 spans 14 amino acids. J lost 4 bases, V lost 6 bases, and 6 bases had no gene match. CDR3 in DNA: TGTGCCAGCAGGGAGCGGGAGAGCCCAGATACGCAGTATTTT. Protein: CASRERESPDTQYF.

This clonotype was seen at least ten times. This chain joins TRBV12-3 or TRBV12-4 and TRBJ2-1; no definite D call. The CDR3 covers 14 residues. Trimming left V 2 bases short and J 6 bases short, with 11 bases between. The CDR3 DNA reads as TGTGCCAGCAGTTTACCCGACTTCTTCAATGAGCAGTTCTTC. Its protein is CASSLPDFFNEQFF.

This clonotype was seen a few times. V usage is TRBV10-2 and J usage is TRBJ2-3; TRBD1 or TRBD2 may be the D gene (5 bases each). CDR1 and CDR2 (germline): WSHSY, SAAADI. The V end was cut by 6 bases, the J end by 4 bases, with 11 bases between. The CDR3 spans 13 residues. The CDR3 DNA sequence: TGCGCCAGCAGCAGGGACGTATCAGATACGCAGTATTTT. Its protein product is CASSRDVSDTQYF.

This clonotype was seen repeatedly, ten times or more. The gene calls are TRBV7-9 and TRBJ2-1; D remains unclear. This CDR3 spans 15 amino acids. The ends were cut back, 1 base at V and 0 bases at J, with 7 bases in the middle. The germline gives CDR1 SEHNR, CDR2 FQNEAQ (reference sequence). The CDR3 bases are TGTGCCAGCAGCTTAGTGGTGAGCTCCTACAATGAGCAGTTCTTC. This translates into CASSLVVSSYNEQFF.

About this clonotype: Being one base from a much bigger clone, this may be a read error. The chain employs TRBV19 and TRBJ1-5, with 7 bases fitting TRBD1. This CDR3 region has 13 residues. The ends lost 3 bases at V and 7 bases at J; junction bases unmatched: 3. Per the germline V gene, CDR1 is LNHDA and CDR2 is SQIVND (reference sequence). The CDR3 sequence: CASSITGEQPQHF. As DNA, the CDR3 is TGTGCCAGTAGTATCACAGGGGAACAGCCCCAGCATTTT. Full variable domain (remainder filled in from reference TRBV19 and TRBJ1-5): DGGITQSPKYLFRKEGQNVTLSCEQNLNHDAMYWYRQDPGQGLRLIYYSQIVNDFQKGDIAEGYSVSREKKESFPLTVTSAQKNPTAFYLCASSITGEQPQHFGDGTRLSIL.

This clonotype was found a few times. V is TRBV29-1 and J is TRBJ1-4; 7 bases line up with TRBD1. The trim removed 7 bases at V and 5 bases at J, leaving 10 bases unmatched. This CDR3 contains 14 residues. CDR1 is SQVTM, CDR2 ANQGSEA, per germline. CDR3 amino acids: CSAFIGTENEKLFF. The DNA of the CDR3 is TGCAGCGCCTTTATCGGGACAGAGAATGAAAAACTGTTTTTT.